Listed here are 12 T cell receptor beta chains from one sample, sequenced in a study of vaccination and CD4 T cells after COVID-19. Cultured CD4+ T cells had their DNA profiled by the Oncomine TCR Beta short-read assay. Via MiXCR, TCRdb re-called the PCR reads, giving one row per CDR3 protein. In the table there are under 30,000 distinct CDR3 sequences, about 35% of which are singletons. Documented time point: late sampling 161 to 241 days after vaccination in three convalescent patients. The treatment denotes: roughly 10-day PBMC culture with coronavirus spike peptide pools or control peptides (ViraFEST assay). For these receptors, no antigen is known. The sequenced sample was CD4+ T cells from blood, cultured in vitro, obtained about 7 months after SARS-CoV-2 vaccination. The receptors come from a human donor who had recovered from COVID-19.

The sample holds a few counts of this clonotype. CDR3 amino acids: CASSLWGGTVQETQYF. The CDR3 bases are TGTGCCAGCAGTTTATGGGGCGGGACAGTTCAAGAGACCCAGTACTTC. This rearrangement joins TRBV27 to TRBJ2-5; D is perhaps TRBD1 (7 bases). The CDR3 length is 16 residues. The V end lost 1 base, the J end lost 2 bases, and 14 bases lay between the germline ends. Germline V lookup: CDR1 MNHEY, CDR2 SMNVEV (reference sequence).

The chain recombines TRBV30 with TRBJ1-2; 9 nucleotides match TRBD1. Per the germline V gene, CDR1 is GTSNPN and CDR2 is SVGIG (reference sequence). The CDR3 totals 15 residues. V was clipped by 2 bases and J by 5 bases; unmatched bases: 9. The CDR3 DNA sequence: TGTGCCTGGAGTTTAACAGGGACAGGGCAATATGGCTACACCTTC. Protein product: CAWSLTGTGQYGYTF.

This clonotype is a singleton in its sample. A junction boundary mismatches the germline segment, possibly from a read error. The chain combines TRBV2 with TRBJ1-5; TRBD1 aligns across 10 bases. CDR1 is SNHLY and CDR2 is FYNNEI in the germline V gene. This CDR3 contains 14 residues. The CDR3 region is CTSRTGGDNQPQHF. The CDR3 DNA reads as TGTACCAGCAGGACAGGGGGGGACAATCAGCCCCAGCATTTT.

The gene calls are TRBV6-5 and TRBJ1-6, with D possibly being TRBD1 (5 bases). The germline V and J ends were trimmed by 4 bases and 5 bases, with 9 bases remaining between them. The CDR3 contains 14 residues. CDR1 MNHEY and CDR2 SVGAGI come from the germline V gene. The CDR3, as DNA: TGTGCCAGCAGTTCTCAGGGAAATAATTCACCCCTCCACTTT. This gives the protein CASSSQGNNSPLHF.

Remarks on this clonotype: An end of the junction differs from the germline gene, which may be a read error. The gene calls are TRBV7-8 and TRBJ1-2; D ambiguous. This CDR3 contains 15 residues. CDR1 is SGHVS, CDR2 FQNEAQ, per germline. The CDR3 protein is CASTLAGPANYGYTF. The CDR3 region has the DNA TGTGCCAGCACCTTAGCCGGACCGGCTAACTATGGCTACACCTTC.

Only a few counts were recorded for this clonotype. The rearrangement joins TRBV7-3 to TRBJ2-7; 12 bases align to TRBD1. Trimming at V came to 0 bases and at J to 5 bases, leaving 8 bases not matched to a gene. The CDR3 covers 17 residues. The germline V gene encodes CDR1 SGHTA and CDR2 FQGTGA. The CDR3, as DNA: TGTGCCAGCAGCTTAACGCCCTCCGGGACAGGGGGCAACGAGCAGTACTTC. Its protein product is CASSLTPSGTGGNEQYF.

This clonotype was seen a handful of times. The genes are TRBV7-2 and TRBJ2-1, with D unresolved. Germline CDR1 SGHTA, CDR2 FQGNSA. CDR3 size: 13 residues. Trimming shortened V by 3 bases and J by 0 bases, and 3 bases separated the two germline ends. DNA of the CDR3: TGTGCCAGCAGCTTTAACTCCTACAATGAGCAGTTCTTC. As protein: CASSFNSYNEQFF.

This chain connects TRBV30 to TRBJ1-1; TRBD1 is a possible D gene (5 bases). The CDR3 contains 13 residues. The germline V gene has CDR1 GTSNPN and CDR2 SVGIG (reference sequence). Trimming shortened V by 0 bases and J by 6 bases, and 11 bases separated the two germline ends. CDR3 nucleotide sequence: TGTGCCTGGAGTGTACGAGGGGCGTCTGAAGCTTTCTTT. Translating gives CAWSVRGASEAFF.

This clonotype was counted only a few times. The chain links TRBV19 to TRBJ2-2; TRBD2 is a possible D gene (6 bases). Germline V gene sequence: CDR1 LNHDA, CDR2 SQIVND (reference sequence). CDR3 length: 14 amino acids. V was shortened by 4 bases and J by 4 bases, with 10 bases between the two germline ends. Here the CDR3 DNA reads TGTGCCAGTAGTACCCGGGACTTCACCGGGGAGCTGTTTTTT. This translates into CASSTRDFTGELFF.

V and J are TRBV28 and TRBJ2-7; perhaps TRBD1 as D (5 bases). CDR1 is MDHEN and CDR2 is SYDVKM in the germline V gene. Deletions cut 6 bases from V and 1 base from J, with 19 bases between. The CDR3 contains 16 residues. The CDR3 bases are TGTGCCAGCAGCCCTTGGGGCGTTCAAAGTTCCTACGAGCAGTACTTC. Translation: CASSPWGVQSSYEQYF.

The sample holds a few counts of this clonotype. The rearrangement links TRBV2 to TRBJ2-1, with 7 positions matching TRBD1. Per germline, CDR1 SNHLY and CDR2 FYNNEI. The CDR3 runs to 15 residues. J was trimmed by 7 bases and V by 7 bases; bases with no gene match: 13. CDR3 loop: CASILELRGQNEQFF. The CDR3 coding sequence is TGTGCCAGCATCCTGGAACTAAGGGGGCAGAATGAGCAGTTCTTC.

CDR3 nucleotide sequence: TGTGCCAGCAGGCGCAGAACAGGCGAGCAGTACTTC. It specifies CASRRRTGEQYF. The chain employs TRBV28 and TRBJ2-7, with a tentative D call TRBD1 (5 bases). V dropped 6 bases and J dropped 6 bases, with 12 bases sitting between them. The CDR3 consists of 12 residues. The germline V gene has CDR1 MDHEN and CDR2 SYDVKM.